Listed below are T cell receptor beta chains from one sample, sequenced in a study. TCRdb itself ran the RT-PCR reads through MiXCR, one entry per CDR3 protein. Altogether about 700,000 distinct CDR3 sequences are present, over 12% being singletons, with the ten largest covering 3% to 4.5%. Source material: memory CD4+ T cells from blood. The receptor set was obtained from a female donor in good health, serving as a healthy control. The conserved cysteine and the conserved F or W are not part of the CDR3 here. The order of the fields is V gene, clone size, CDR3 protein. Size tells how often a clone was seen (once, few, many) or the class of an expanded clone, and some rows leave it out.

TRBV4-3 few ASSQEAGIPHEQY
TRBV15 many ATSIPDRGRAKNIQY
TRBV28 . ASSLIQGVTYEQY
TRBV24-1 few ATSDTPQGDTQY
TRBV6-1 . ASSGQGNYQPQH
TRBV12-3/TRBV12-4 many ASSNTGGLGYT
TRBV20-1 many SAKFPPNTEAF
TRBV20-1 . SAYGPGGYNEQF
TRBV5-1 few ASSLQGPPFVEQY
TRBV7-9 many ASTLTSDTQY
TRBV20-1 . SAKTSYETQY
TRBV2 . ASRGGQFSTEAF
TRBV10-3 many AIGTGGTQY
TRBV5-6 many ASSLGLASAGELF
TRBV20-1 few SARGSQGTYNSPLH
TRBV7-2 many ASSLGAGSKTQY
TRBV7-9 few ASSLWGEGSPLH
TRBV5-1 few ASSLGTGEYEQY
TRBV12-5 . ASGLAGDGTGELF
TRBV13 . ASSSPRDRGYEQY
TRBV3-1 many ASSPSASYEQY
TRBV10-3 many AITRGPVGDTQY
TRBV5-1 few ASSLGIAPSTDTQY
TRBV4-1 . ASSQDRKGTVTQETQY
TRBV5-1 many ASSLAIVYNEQF
TRBV20-1 . SARDDGTGKDTQY
TRBV6-5 many ASRDRGLGGELF
TRBV7-6 many ASSLTGGPSYNEQF
TRBV15 few ATSRDSAFLQF
TRBV5-1 few ASSLPLTEDTDTQY
TRBV9 . ASSVDPGQGSYT
TRBV3-1 . ASSDGAGRAYEQF
TRBV10-3 . AISGSGNGGETQY
TRBV7-8 . ASSIRSLTLAKNIQY
TRBV28 . ASSGTGNNSPLH
TRBV27 once ASSYKGTGWITEAF
TRBV5-8 few ASSPRQTYYNEQF
TRBV20-1 . SAAGGTYGYT
TRBV18 few ASSAGDREAGELF
TRBV15 . ATSRGQGARNQPQH
TRBV24-1 . ATSDRRGQPQH
TRBV4-3 . ASSQDYGKYNSPLH
TRBV7-3 . ASSPSWEPNYGYT
TRBV15 few ATSSTDSGNTIY
TRBV7-2 . ASSRGQFPNEKLF
TRBV12-3/TRBV12-4 many ASGRGHEQY
TRBV7-6 few ASSFGTGQGSAEQY
TRBV4-2 many ASSLTNSGRSHTQY
TRBV5-1 many ASSFRAGAEDTQY
TRBV3-1 . ASSVTGNNQPQH
TRBV5-1 . ASSLSGALQETQY
TRBV20-1 few SARGGITSSYEQY
TRBV3-1 many ASSQERGQPQH
TRBV9 few ASSVGGFFGGFYEQY
TRBV18 few ASSRGRGEGGNQPQH
TRBV5-8 . ASSLAGLASFQETQY
TRBV20-1 few SARGPPAGPGDTQY
TRBV5-1 many ASSHGEYEQY
TRBV18 . ASSPEYRINTGELF